Listed below are T cell receptor beta chains from one sample, sequenced in a study of OX40 agonist ivuxolimab in advanced cancers. This table comes from immunoSEQ multiplex PCR, and its TCRdb copy is limited to in-frame clones, with some not included. The data contain fewer than 75,000 clones, around 84% of them seen just once; the ten biggest clones take up about 8.2%. The specimen comprised CD4+ or CD8+ T cells sorted from blood, sampled in a trial of the OX40 agonist ivuxolimab. The receptors here all came from an adult with an advanced solid tumor such as melanoma, head and neck, liver or kidney cancer. The CDR3 runs from the conserved cysteine through the conserved F or W. A D gene is named only where the DNA matches it firmly. For some rows the clone size is stated as once, few or many, or as a class when expanded; others skip it.

j_call	clone_size	d_call	v_call	cdr3_length	cdr3_aa	cdr3_nt
TRBJ1-5	few	NA	TRBV30	13	CAWSGASNQPQHF	TGTGCCTGGAGTGGGGCGAGCAATCAGCCCCAGCATTTT
TRBJ2-5	NA	TRBD1	TRBV7-8	16	CASSFVNDRGLETQYF	TGTGCCAGCAGCTTTGTCAATGACAGGGGTTTAGAGACCCAGTACTTC
TRBJ1-4	NA	NA	TRBV6-5	12	CASRLHGEKLFF	TGTGCCAGCAGGCTCCACGGTGAAAAACTGTTTTTT
TRBJ2-5	NA	NA	TRBV7-2	14	CASSSYMGRETQYF	TGTGCCAGCAGCTCTTATATGGGGCGAGAGACCCAGTACTTC
TRBJ2-5	NA	NA	TRBV14	13	CASSQGSGETQYF	TGTGCCAGCAGCCAAGGATCGGGGGAGACCCAGTACTTC
TRBJ2-1	NA	NA	TRBV6-5	15	CASSRKQGGGAEQFF	TGTGCCAGCAGCCGCAAGCAGGGTGGGGGGGCTGAGCAGTTCTTC
TRBJ1-6	NA	TRBD1	TRBV7-8	14	CASSDRVYNSPLHF	TGTGCCAGCAGCGACAGGGTGTATAATTCACCCCTCCACTTT
TRBJ1-3	NA	NA	TRBV4-1	18	CASSHGGGGPYSGNTIYF	TGCGCCAGCAGCCATGGGGGAGGGGGGCCCTACTCTGGAAACACCATATATTTT
TRBJ2-1	NA	NA	TRBV14	14	CASSQEPTWNEQFF	TGTGCCAGCAGCCAAGAGCCCACTTGGAATGAGCAGTTCTTC
TRBJ2-7	NA	NA	TRBV5-1	14	CASSSIDRGYEQYF	TGCGCCAGCAGCTCGATTGACCGAGGCTACGAGCAGTACTTC
TRBJ2-1	NA	NA	TRBV30	12	CAWSWDRNEQFF	TGTGCCTGGAGCTGGGACCGCAATGAGCAGTTCTTC
TRBJ2-2	NA	TRBD2	TRBV5-1	16	CASSFGLAAYSGELFF	TGCGCCAGCAGCTTTGGACTAGCGGCTTACAGCGGGGAGCTGTTTTTT
TRBJ1-3	NA	NA	TRBV28	14	CASSLSRTGNTIYF	TGTGCCAGCAGTTTGTCCCGGACCGGAAACACCATATATTTT
TRBJ2-2	NA	NA	TRBV21-1	16	CASSKETGENTGELFF	TGTGCCAGCAGCAAAGAGACGGGTGAGAACACCGGGGAGCTGTTTTTT
TRBJ2-1	NA	TRBD1	TRBV27	16	CASSLSLTGGYNEQFF	TGTGCCAGCAGTTTATCGCTCACAGGGGGCTACAATGAGCAGTTCTTC
TRBJ1-4	once	TRBD1	TRBV4-1	16	CASSHPTGLTNEKLFF	TGCGCCAGCAGCCACCCGACAGGGCTCACTAATGAAAAACTGTTTTTT
TRBJ2-5	NA	NA	TRBV7-2	16	CASSSTTVRPQETQYF	TGTGCCAGCAGCTCTACGACAGTACGCCCTCAAGAGACCCAGTACTTC
TRBJ1-5	NA	TRBD1	TRBV19	15	CASSRTGGGNQPQHF	TGTGCCAGTAGTAGAACAGGGGGCGGCAATCAGCCCCAGCATTTT
TRBJ1-2	NA	TRBD1	TRBV4-2	14	CASSNGQGDYGYTF	TGTGCCAGCAGCAACGGACAGGGAGACTATGGCTACACCTTC
TRBJ2-1	few	TRBD2	TRBV10-1	16	CASKALTSGTYNEQFF	TGCGCCAGCAAGGCCCTGACTAGCGGGACCTACAATGAGCAGTTCTTC
TRBJ2-3	NA	NA	TRBV11-3	15	CASSAGGPLTDTQYF	TGTGCCAGCAGCGCTGGCGGCCCCCTCACAGATACGCAGTATTTT
TRBJ1-5	medium-sized	TRBD1	TRBV29-1	14	CSVAETGLRQPQHF	TGCAGCGTAGCCGAGACAGGGTTGAGGCAGCCCCAGCATTTT
TRBJ2-3	NA	NA	TRBV10-3	13	CAISARVVDTQYF	TGTGCCATCAGTGCCAGGGTGGTAGATACGCAGTATTTT
TRBJ2-7	NA	TRBD2	TRBV19	14	CASRGLAGTYEQYF	TGTGCCAGTAGGGGACTAGCGGGAACCTACGAGCAGTACTTC
TRBJ2-7	NA	NA	TRBV29-1	11	CSVGDLGEQYF	TGCAGCGTTGGAGACTTGGGCGAGCAGTACTTC
TRBJ2-1	NA	TRBD1	TRBV5-1	18	CASSLAGKGQGAKGEQFF	TGCGCCAGCAGCCTGGCCGGTAAGGGACAGGGGGCGAAGGGAGAGCAGTTCTTC
TRBJ2-5	NA	TRBD1	TRBV2	14	CASNLQGEEETQYF	TGTGCCAGCAATTTACAGGGGGAGGAAGAGACCCAGTACTTC
TRBJ1-2	NA	NA	TRBV28	13	CASSPTQNYGYTF	TGTGCCAGCAGTCCGACGCAGAACTATGGCTACACCTTC
TRBJ2-5	NA	TRBD2	TRBV25-1	15	CASSDGGLARETQYF	TGTGCCAGCAGTGATGGGGGACTAGCCCGAGAGACCCAGTACTTC
TRBJ2-3	few	TRBD2	TRBV27	16	CASSYRLAGPSHTQYF	TGTGCCAGCAGTTACCGACTAGCGGGACCCTCGCATACGCAGTATTTT
TRBJ2-1	NA	TRBD1	TRBV28	14	CASMGRGPKDEQFF	TGTGCCAGCATGGGCAGGGGGCCTAAGGATGAGCAGTTCTTC
TRBJ1-5	once	NA	TRBV10-3	17	CAISESMTTYSNQPQHF	TGTGCCATCAGTGAGTCTATGACAACGTATAGCAATCAGCCCCAGCATTTT
TRBJ1-2	once	TRBD1	TRBV2	13	CATQGGVNYGYTF	TGTGCCACCCAGGGGGGGGTCAACTATGGCTACACCTTC
TRBJ2-2	NA	NA	TRBV4-1	16	CASSPLTGGGTGELFF	TGCGCCAGCAGCCCGCTGACCGGGGGTGGCACCGGGGAGCTGTTTTTT
TRBJ2-1	NA	NA	TRBV6-6	11	CASSSTREQFF	TGTGCCAGCAGTTCGACCCGTGAGCAGTTCTTC
TRBJ1-4	NA	TRBD1	TRBV18	17	CASSPPLWTGANEKLFF	TGTGCCAGCTCACCCCCACTCTGGACAGGTGCTAATGAAAAACTGTTTTTT
TRBJ2-3	NA	TRBD2	TRBV9	17	CASSPRTSGGSTDTQYF	TGTGCCAGCAGCCCGCGGACTAGCGGGGGGTCCACAGATACGCAGTATTTT
TRBJ2-3	NA	TRBD2	TRBV9	16	CASSVEGLAGADTQYF	TGTGCCAGCAGCGTAGAGGGACTAGCGGGAGCAGATACGCAGTATTTT
TRBJ2-3	NA	NA	TRBV2	13	CASSEFLTDTQYF	TGTGCCAGCAGTGAATTCCTGACAGATACGCAGTATTTT
TRBJ1-2	NA	NA	TRBV6-5	16	CASSYFYRENSNGYTF	TGTGCCAGCAGTTACTTTTACAGGGAAAATTCGAATGGCTACACCTTC
TRBJ2-1	NA	NA	TRBV15	13	CATSRDETGEQFF	TGTGCCACCAGCAGAGATGAGACGGGGGAGCAGTTCTTC
TRBJ2-7	NA	TRBD1	TRBV9	16	CASSVGSGTGDYEQYF	TGTGCCAGCAGCGTGGGGTCCGGGACAGGGGACTACGAGCAGTACTTC
TRBJ1-2	NA	NA	TRBV10-3	11	CAISEGGGYTF	TGTGCCATCAGTGAGGGGGGTGGCTACACCTTC
TRBJ2-1	once	TRBD2	TRBV7-9	16	CASSPRRGGSYNEQFF	TGTGCCAGCAGCCCACGGCGGGGGGGGTCCTACAATGAGCAGTTCTTC
TRBJ2-7	NA	TRBD2	TRBV4-1	16	CASSRRLAGGDYEQYF	TGCGCCAGCAGCCGGAGACTAGCGGGAGGCGACTACGAGCAGTACTTC
TRBJ1-1	few	NA	TRBV9	13	CASSLKLNTEAFF	TGTGCCAGCAGCTTGAAGCTGAACACTGAAGCTTTCTTT